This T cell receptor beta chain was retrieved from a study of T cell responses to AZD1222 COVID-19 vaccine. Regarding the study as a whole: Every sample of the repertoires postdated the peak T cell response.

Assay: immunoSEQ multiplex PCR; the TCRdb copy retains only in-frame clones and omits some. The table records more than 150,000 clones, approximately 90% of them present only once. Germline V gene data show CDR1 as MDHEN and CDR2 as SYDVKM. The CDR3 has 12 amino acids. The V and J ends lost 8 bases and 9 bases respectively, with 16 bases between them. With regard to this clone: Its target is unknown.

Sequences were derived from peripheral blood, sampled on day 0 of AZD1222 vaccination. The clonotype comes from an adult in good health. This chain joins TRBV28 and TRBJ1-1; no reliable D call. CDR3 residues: CASGDRIAQAFF. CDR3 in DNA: TGTGCCAGCGGGGATCGAATCGCGCAAGCTTTCTTT.